This paragraph covers one T cell receptor (beta chain) sequence. Its antigen is as yet unknown. CDR1 is GTSNPN, CDR2 SVGIG, per germline (reference sequence). The ends were cut back, 2 bases at V and 5 bases at J, with 7 bases in the middle. CDR3 size: 12 residues. Using immunoSEQ multiplex PCR, the repertoire was profiled, and TCRdb retains in-frame clones only, with some absent. The data hold more than 95,000 clones, with roughly 84% observed a single time. The data derive from a study of graft-versus-host responses after intestinal transplantation. The wider study: In this cohort, recipients had multivisceral, liver-intestinal, or isolated intestinal transplants. Recipients uniformly received anti-thymocyte globulin induction, followed by tacrolimus and steroids for roughly three years.

Study-wide points: The marrow of recipients harbored GvH clones, and ileum or blood showed some of them first.

Here the sequenced sample was unstimulated CD4+ T cells sorted from spleen or lymph node cells, taken before intestinal transplant. This chain uses TRBV30 with TRBJ2-4, with D perhaps TRBD2 (5 bases). This clonotype originated in a human donor who received an intestinal transplant. In nucleotides, the CDR3 is TGTGCCTGGAGTCCCGGGGAAAACATTCAGTACTTC. It encodes CAWSPGENIQYF.